Only one count was recorded for the clone carrying this T cell receptor beta chain. These data originate in a study of technical replicates of blood from a few donors. Generated by immunoSEQ multiplex PCR, the TCRdb table keeps only in-frame clones and is missing some. The profile covers tens of thousands of clones, with 92% appearing a single time and about 3.9% taken by the ten largest. CDR1 and CDR2 (germline): SGHAT, FQNNGV. V lost 4 bases and J lost 7; bases outside the gene matches: 10. The CDR3 runs 17 residues. The rearrangement uses TRBV11-2 and TRBJ2-1; 13 nucleotides line up with TRBD2. Sequencing was carried out using PBMCs. The sequence was collected from a human donor in good health. Some clones in this sample may be carry-over from other donors' samples. Here the CDR3 DNA reads TGTGCCAGCAGCTCCCTTAGGACTAGCGGGAGAGGGAATGAGCAGTTCTTC. Protein: CASSSLRTSGRGNEQFF.